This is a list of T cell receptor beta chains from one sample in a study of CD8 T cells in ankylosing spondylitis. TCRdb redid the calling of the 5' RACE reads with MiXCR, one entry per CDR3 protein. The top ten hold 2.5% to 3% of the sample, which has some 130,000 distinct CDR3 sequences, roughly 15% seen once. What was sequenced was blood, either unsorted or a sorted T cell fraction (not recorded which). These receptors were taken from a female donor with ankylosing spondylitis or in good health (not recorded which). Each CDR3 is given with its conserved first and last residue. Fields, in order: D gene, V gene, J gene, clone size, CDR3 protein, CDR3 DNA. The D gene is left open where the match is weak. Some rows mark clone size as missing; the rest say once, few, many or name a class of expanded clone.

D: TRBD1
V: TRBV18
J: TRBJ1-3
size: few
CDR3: CASSRTGTGPVSSGNTIYF
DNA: TGTGCCAGCTCACGAACCGGGACAGGGCCCGTCTCCTCTGGAAACACCATATATTTT

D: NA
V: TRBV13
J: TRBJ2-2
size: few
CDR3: CAPGGASGGELFF
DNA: TGTGCCCCCGGGGGAGCATCGGGGGGGGAGCTGTTTTTT

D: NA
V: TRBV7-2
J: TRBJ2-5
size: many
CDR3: CASSLGGQSGETQYF
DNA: TGTGCCAGCAGCTTAGGAGGACAGTCGGGGGAGACCCAGTACTTC

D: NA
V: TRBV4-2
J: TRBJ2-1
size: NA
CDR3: CASSQVHLTGYNEQFF
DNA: TGTGCCAGCAGCCAAGTTCACCTAACAGGTTACAATGAGCAGTTCTTC

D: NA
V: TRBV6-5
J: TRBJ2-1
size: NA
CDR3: CASSSALSSYNEQFF
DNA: TGTGCCAGCAGCTCAGCGTTGAGCTCCTACAATGAGCAGTTCTTC

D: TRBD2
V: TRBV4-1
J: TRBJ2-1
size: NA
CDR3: CASSQTSGVYNEQFF
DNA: TGCGCCAGCAGCCAAACTAGCGGGGTGTACAATGAGCAGTTCTTC

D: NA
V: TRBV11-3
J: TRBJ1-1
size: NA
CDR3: CASSHGPGTEAFF
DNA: TGTGCCAGCAGCCATGGGCCGGGCACTGAAGCTTTCTTT

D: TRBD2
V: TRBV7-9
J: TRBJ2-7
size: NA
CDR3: CASSKTSVQYEQYF
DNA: TGTGCCAGTAGCAAGACTAGCGTTCAATACGAGCAGTACTTC

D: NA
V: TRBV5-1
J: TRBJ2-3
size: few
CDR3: CASSGADTQYF
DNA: TGCGCCAGCAGCGGGGCAGATACGCAGTATTTT

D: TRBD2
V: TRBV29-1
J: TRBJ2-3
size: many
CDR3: CSVGTSGGKTDTQYF
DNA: TGCAGCGTCGGGACTAGCGGGGGGAAGACAGATACGCAGTATTTT

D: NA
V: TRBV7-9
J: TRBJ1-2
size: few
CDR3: CASSLSLTTGEPYGYTF
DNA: TGTGCCAGCAGCTTATCGTTGACGACAGGAGAACCCTATGGCTACACCTTC

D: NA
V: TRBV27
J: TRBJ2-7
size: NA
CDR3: CASSLSVKRSSYEQYF
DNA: TGTGCCAGCAGTTTATCGGTCAAGCGGAGCTCCTACGAGCAGTACTTC

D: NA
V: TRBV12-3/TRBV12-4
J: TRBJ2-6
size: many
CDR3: CASAPGGSGANVLTF
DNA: TGTGCCAGCGCCCCAGGGGGGTCTGGGGCCAACGTCCTGACTTTC

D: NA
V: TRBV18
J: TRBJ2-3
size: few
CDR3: CASSRDSTDTQYF
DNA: TGTGCCAGCTCGCGGGACAGCACAGATACGCAGTATTTT

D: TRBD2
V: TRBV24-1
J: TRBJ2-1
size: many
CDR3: CATSDSRTGGYEQFF
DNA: TGTGCCACCAGTGATTCTCGGACGGGAGGATATGAGCAGTTCTTC

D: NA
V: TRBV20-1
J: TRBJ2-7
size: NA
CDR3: CSAGLSTGEQYF
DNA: TGCAGTGCAGGCTTGAGTACGGGCGAGCAGTACTTC

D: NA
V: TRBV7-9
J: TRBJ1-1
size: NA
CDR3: CASSLPQGNTEAFF
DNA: TGTGCCAGCAGCTTGCCACAGGGGAACACTGAAGCTTTCTTT

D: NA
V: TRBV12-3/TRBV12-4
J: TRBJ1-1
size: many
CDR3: CASSYQSVDGAFF
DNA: TGTGCCAGCAGTTACCAATCTGTTGATGGGGCTTTCTTT

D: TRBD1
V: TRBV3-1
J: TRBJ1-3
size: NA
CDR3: CASSTRTGETGNTIYF
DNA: TGTGCCAGCAGCACCCGGACAGGGGAGACTGGAAACACCATATATTTT

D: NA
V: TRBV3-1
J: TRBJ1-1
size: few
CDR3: CASSQDGGVNTEAFF
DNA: TGTGCCAGCAGCCAAGATGGGGGGGTGAACACTGAAGCTTTCTTT

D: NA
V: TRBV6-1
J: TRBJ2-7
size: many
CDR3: CASRGGSEGGEQYF
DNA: TGTGCCAGCCGCGGCGGGTCCGAAGGGGGCGAGCAGTACTTC

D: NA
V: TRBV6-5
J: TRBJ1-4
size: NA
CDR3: CASSYQAGEKLFF
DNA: TGTGCCAGCAGTTACCAGGCCGGGGAAAAACTGTTTTTT

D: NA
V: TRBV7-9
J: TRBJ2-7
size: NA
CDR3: CASSKGTEPYEQYF
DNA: TGTGCCAGCAGCAAAGGGACGGAGCCCTACGAGCAGTACTTC

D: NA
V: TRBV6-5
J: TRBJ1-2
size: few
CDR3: CASSYMGESGYGYTF
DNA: TGTGCCAGCAGTTACATGGGTGAAAGTGGATATGGCTACACCTTC

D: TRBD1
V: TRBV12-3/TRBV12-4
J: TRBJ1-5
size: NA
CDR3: CASSRTGDQPQHF
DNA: TGTGCCAGCAGCCGCACAGGGGATCAGCCCCAGCATTTT

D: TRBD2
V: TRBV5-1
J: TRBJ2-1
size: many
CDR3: CASSNTSGMYNEQFF
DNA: TGCGCCAGCAGCAATACTAGCGGGATGTACAATGAGCAGTTCTTC

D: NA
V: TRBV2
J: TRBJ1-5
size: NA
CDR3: CASSEADQGREHF
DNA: TGTGCCAGCAGTGAAGCCGATCAGGGGAGAGAGCATTTT

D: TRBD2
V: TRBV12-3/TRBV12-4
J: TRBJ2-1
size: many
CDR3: CASSLVRASGRDNEQFF
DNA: TGTGCCAGCAGTTTAGTTCGGGCTAGCGGGAGGGACAATGAGCAGTTCTTC

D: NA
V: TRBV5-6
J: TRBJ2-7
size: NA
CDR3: CASSLIPGHEQYF
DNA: TGTGCCAGCAGCTTGATCCCCGGGCACGAGCAGTACTTC

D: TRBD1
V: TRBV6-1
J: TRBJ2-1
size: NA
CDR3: CASSDDWTGEWNEQFF
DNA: TGTGCCAGCAGTGATGATTGGACAGGGGAGTGGAATGAGCAGTTCTTC

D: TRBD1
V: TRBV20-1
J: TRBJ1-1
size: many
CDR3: CSAQSGTGGFTEAFF
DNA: TGCAGTGCTCAGTCCGGGACAGGGGGCTTCACTGAAGCTTTCTTT

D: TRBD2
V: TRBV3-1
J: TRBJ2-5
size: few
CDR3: CASSLGTSGGDWETQYF
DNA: TGTGCCAGCAGCCTCGGGACTAGCGGGGGGGATTGGGAGACCCAGTACTTC

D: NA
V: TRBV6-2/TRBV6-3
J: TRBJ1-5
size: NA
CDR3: CASTSTNSNQPQHF
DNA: TGTGCCAGCACCTCTACAAATAGCAATCAGCCCCAGCATTTT

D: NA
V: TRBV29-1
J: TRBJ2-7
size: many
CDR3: CSVAGQSYEQYF
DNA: TGCAGCGTTGCAGGACAGTCCTACGAGCAGTACTTC

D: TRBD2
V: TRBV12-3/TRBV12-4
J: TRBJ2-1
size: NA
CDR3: CASSLGGGNHNEQFF
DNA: TGTGCCAGCAGTTTAGGCGGGGGGAACCACAATGAGCAGTTCTTC

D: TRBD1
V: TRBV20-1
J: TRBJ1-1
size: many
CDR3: CSARDRAGTEAFF
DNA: TGCAGTGCGAGAGACAGGGCGGGCACTGAAGCTTTCTTT

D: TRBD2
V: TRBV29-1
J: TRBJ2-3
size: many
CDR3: CSVNPGLAGGNTQYF
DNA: TGCAGCGTAAACCCGGGACTAGCGGGGGGTAATACGCAGTATTTT

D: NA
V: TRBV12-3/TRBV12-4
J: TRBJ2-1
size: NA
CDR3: CASSLTSPLGNEQFF
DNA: TGTGCCAGCAGTTTAACTAGCCCCTTGGGCAATGAGCAGTTCTTC

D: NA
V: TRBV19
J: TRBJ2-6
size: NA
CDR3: CASRQRSGANVLTF
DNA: TGTGCCAGCAGACAGCGCTCTGGGGCCAACGTCCTGACTTTC

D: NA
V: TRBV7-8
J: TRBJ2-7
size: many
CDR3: CASSLAGQPYEQYF
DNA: TGTGCCAGCAGCTTGGCGGGACAGCCCTACGAGCAGTACTTC

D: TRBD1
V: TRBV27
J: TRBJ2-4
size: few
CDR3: CASSRQGAINIQYF
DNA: TGTGCCAGCAGCAGACAGGGGGCAATAAACATTCAGTACTTC

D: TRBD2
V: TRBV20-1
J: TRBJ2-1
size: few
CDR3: CSAKTPLAAYNEQFF
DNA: TGCAGTGCTAAAACCCCCCTAGCGGCCTACAATGAGCAGTTCTTC

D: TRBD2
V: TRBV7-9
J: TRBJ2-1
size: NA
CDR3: CASSVGGGPPYNEQFF
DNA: TGTGCCAGCAGCGTAGGCGGGGGGCCCCCTTACAATGAGCAGTTCTTC

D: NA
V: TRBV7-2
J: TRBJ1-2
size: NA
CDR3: CASSLARRATGYTF
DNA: TGTGCCAGCAGCTTAGCGCGAAGGGCTACTGGCTACACCTTC

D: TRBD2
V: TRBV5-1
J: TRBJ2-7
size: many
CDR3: CASSLTAGGDEQYF
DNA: TGCGCCAGCAGCCTGACGGCGGGGGGCGACGAGCAGTACTTC

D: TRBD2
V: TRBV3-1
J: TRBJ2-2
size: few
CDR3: CASRKREGFGELFF
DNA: TGTGCCAGCCGGAAGCGGGAGGGTTTCGGGGAGCTGTTTTTT

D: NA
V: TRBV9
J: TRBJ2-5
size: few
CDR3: CTSSGVQGTQYF
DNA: TGTACCAGCAGCGGAGTACAGGGGACCCAGTACTTC

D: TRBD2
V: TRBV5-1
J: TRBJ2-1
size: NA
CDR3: CASSTSGESSEQFF
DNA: TGCGCCAGCAGCACTAGCGGGGAGTCGAGTGAGCAGTTCTTC

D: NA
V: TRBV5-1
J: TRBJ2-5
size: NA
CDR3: CASSDPQGSGETQYF
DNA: TGCGCCAGCAGCGATCCACAGGGCTCTGGGGAGACCCAGTACTTC

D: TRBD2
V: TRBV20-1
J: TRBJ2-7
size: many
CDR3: CSALGGSFDEQYF
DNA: TGCAGTGCCCTCGGCGGGAGTTTCGACGAGCAGTACTTC

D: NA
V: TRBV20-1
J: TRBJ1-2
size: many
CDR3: CSTRDRNFYGYTF
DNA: TGCAGTACCAGAGATAGGAACTTCTATGGCTACACCTTC

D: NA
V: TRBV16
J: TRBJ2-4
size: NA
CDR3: CASSQSVRGAKNIQYF
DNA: TGTGCCAGCAGCCAATCCGTCCGTGGAGCCAAAAACATTCAGTACTTC

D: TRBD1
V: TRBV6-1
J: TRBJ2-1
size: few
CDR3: CASARQGYNEQFF
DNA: TGTGCCAGCGCCAGACAGGGCTACAATGAGCAGTTCTTC

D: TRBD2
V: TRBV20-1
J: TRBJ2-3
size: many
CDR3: CSATRTSGNTDTQYF
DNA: TGCAGTGCTACCAGGACTAGCGGGAATACAGATACGCAGTATTTT